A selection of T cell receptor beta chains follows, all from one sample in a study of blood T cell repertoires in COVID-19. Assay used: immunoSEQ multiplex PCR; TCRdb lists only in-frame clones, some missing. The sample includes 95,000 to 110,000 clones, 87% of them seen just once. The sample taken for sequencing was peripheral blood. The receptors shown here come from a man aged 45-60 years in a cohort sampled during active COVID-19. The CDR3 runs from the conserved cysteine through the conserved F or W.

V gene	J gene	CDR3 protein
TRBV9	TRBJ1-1	CASNPTQEVNTEAFF
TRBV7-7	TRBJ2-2	CASSRGLAGTGELFF
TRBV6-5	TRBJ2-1	CASRGTYNEQFF
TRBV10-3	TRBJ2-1	CATGGGDSYNEQFF
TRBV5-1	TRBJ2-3	CASSLSGRDTQYF
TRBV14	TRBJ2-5	CASSQGSHIKTQYF
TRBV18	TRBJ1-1	CASSAGTGEAFF
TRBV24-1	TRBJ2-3	CATQLAGFGDTQYF
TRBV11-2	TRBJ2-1	CASSLGGTGGSLGQFF
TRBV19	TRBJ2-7	CASSIGGDSYEQYF
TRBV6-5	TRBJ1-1	CASRRTGKHSEAFF
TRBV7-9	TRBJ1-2	CASTARPYGYTF
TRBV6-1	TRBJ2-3	CATGGAGADTQYF
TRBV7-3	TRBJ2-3	CASSLGTSGGASTDTQYF
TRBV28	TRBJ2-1	CASSPPGSYNEQFF
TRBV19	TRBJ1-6	CASAKTGARSPLHF
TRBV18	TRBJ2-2	CASSYRDTGELFF
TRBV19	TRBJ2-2	CASSIRLVTGELFF
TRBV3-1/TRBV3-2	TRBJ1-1	CASGQGDTEAFF
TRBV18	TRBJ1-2	CASSPLIVRDNDVGGYTF
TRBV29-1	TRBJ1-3	CSGGQGNTIYF
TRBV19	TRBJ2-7	CASSIARTYEQYF
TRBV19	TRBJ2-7	CASSIADTSYEQYF
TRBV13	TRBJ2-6	CASSDSREGANVLTF
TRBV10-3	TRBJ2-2	CAISTGTSGTGELFF
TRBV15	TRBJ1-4	CATSRGVAEKLFF
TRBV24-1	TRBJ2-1	CATSDRDRGLPSYNEQFF
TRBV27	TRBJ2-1	CASSSTGYNEQFF
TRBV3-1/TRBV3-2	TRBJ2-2	CASSQGLRGRPGTGELFF
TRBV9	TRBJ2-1	CASSVELRGSYNEQFF
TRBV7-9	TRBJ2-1	CASSFPAVTYNEQFF
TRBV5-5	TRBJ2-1	CASSGGASYNEQFF
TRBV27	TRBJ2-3	CASSLGLAGGPRTDTQYF
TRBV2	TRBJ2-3	CAISTDRGLVQGTQYF
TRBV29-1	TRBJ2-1	CSVEDGVRGVGNEQFF
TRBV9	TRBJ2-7	CASSVEAGTGNYEQYF
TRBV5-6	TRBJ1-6	CASMAQPAGPLHF
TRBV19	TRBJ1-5	CASSPDSTSNQPQHF
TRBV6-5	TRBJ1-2	CASSYRGGGVPGYTF
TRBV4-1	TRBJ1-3	CASSPRQASSGNTIYF
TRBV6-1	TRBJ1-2	CASSEMSYGYTF
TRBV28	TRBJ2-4	CASTSYGEVKKNIQYF
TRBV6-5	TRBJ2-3	CASKSGGHTDTQYF
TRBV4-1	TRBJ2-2	CASVNIPGLRNTGELFF
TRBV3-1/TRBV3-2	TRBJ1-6	CASSFQGALHF
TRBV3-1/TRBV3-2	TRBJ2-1	CASSQGTGLAAAEQFF
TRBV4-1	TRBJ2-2	CASSPRVPEDTGELFF
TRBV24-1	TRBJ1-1	CATSSTGGPTEAFF